The present TCR beta chain was sequenced within a study of T cells in Graves' hyperthyroidism and ophthalmopathy. The CDR3 spans 8 residues. Germline assignment: CDR1 SNHLY and CDR2 FYNNEI. Trimming removed 9 bases from V and 8 bases from J, with 4 bases in between. This clonotype showed up many times. RNA transcripts served as the template for amplifying TCR beta CDR3 regions. During a first-round RT-PCR of the TCR CDR3, the HTBI primer set was used. A single record per CDR3 protein comes from TCRdb applying MiXCR to the multiplex PCR reads. The sample lists roughly 500,000 distinct CDR3 sequences; 46% were seen once. Pregnant or lactating patients were excluded, as were those with uncontrolled infection or other autoimmune disease. Diagnoses were established using clinical symptoms, serum thyroxine and TRAb, thyroid ultrasound and orbital computed tomography.

The chain carries TRBV2 and TRBJ1-2; no clear D. The sequencing sample was made of peripheral blood or thyroid tissue (not recorded which). The clonotype was recovered from an adult woman with Graves' disease, either hyperthyroidism or ophthalmopathy (not recorded which). The CDR3: CARGGYTF. The CDR3 DNA follows: TGTGCCAGGGGGGGCTACACCTTC.